This record concerns one T cell receptor beta chain sequence. This sample is drawn from a study of shared T cell receptors in the human thymus. Here immunoSEQ multiplex PCR was the method, and the copy in TCRdb shows in-frame clones only, minus some. The table records under 850,000 clones, roughly 90% of them present only once. The CDR3 contains 15 residues. CDR1 and CDR2 (germline): KGHSH, LQKENI. V lost 3 bases to trimming and J lost 8 bases, with 16 bases between them. These same data were also listed under a study on human thymus T cells.

Sequenced: thymocytes. The TCR was taken from a boy younger than two with a congenital heart defect. This chain links TRBV18 with TRBJ2-2, with D maybe TRBD1 (6 bases). The CDR3 DNA follows: TGTGCCAGCTCACCGAACCGGGACAAAGAGGGGGAGCTGTTTTTT. Translating gives CASSPNRDKEGELFF.